The T cell receptor beta chain under discussion was sequenced for a study of blood T cell repertoires in COVID-19. Across the study: Italy, Spain and the United States were the sources of the convalescent and acute COVID-19 samples. Nucleic acid was either cDNA or gDNA, and it came from T cells, B-cell-depleted T cells, or PBMCs.

The ends lost 9 bases at V and 8 bases at J; junction bases unmatched: 9. CDR1 and CDR2 (germline): SNHLY, FYNNEI. This CDR3 is 12 amino acids long. Donors of Cohort 3 who recovered were those that had two negative PCRs, clearance, or symptom resolution. TCRdb's table, derived via immunoSEQ multiplex PCR, lists solely in-frame clones and lacks some. The table includes about 400,000 clones, around nine tenths detected once. The TCR comes from a woman younger than 45 who had recovered from COVID-19. Sequenced sample: PBMCs or T cells enriched from blood (not recorded which). The chain is built from TRBV2 and TRBJ2-5; TRBD1 matches 7 bases. The CDR3 region is CARGQAPGTQYF. DNA for the CDR3: TGTGCCAGAGGACAGGCCCCAGGTACCCAGTACTTC.